A selection of T cell receptor beta chains follows, all from one sample in a study of OX40 agonist ivuxolimab in advanced cancers. Profiled with immunoSEQ multiplex PCR; TCRdb holds only in-frame clones, not every one. The table records roughly 70,000 clones, roughly 89% of them present only once. The sequenced sample was CD4+ or CD8+ T cells sorted from blood, obtained in a trial of the OX40 agonist ivuxolimab. The receptors come from an adult with an advanced solid tumor such as melanoma, head and neck, liver or kidney cancer. Each CDR3 is given with its conserved first and last residue. A D gene is named only where the DNA matches it firmly. Clone size is shown for a subset of rows, as once, few, many or a class of expanded clone.

TGTGCCAGCAGCCCGAGACAGGGAAGCACCGGGGAGCTGTTTTTT	CASSPRQGSTGELFF	.	TRBJ2-2	TRBV7-9	TRBD1
TGTGCCAGCAGCTTAGCTTTCTCCTACGAGCAGTACTTC	CASSLAFSYEQYF	.	TRBJ2-7	TRBV7-2	.
TGCGCCAGCAGCTTTTTAGGGGATACAGGGGAAGGCTACACCTTC	CASSFLGDTGEGYTF	.	TRBJ1-2	TRBV5-1	TRBD1
TGTGCCAGCAGCTTAAGGGGACCTGAAGCTTTCTTT	CASSLRGPEAFF	.	TRBJ1-1	TRBV11-2	.
TGCGCCAGCAGCTTGGTGAACGGTATCCAAACTGAAGCTTTCTTT	CASSLVNGIQTEAFF	.	TRBJ1-1	TRBV5-1	.
TGTGCCAGCAGACTATCCCACGCGTTACAAGAGACCCAGTACTTC	CASRLSHALQETQYF	.	TRBJ2-5	TRBV6-1	.
TGTGCCAGCCGGACGGTCGGGGGGGGAAACTATGGCTACACCTTC	CASRTVGGGNYGYTF	.	TRBJ1-2	TRBV28	.
TGCGCCAGCAGCCCCATAGCGGGGAGGAATGAGCAGTTCTTC	CASSPIAGRNEQFF	.	TRBJ2-1	TRBV4-3	TRBD2
TGTGCCAGCAGCTCGAGCGGTGGGATAGCTCAGCCCCAGCATTTT	CASSSSGGIAQPQHF	.	TRBJ1-5	TRBV7-8	.
TGCGCCAGCAGCTTGGACGGTGAGAACACTGAAGCTTTCTTT	CASSLDGENTEAFF	.	TRBJ1-1	TRBV5-1	.
TGTGCCTGGAGTGGGAAGAGGGATTCACCCCTCCACTTT	CAWSGKRDSPLHF	few	TRBJ1-6	TRBV30	.
TGTGCCATCAGTGCAGGGCCAGATGAAGCTTTCTTT	CAISAGPDEAFF	.	TRBJ1-1	TRBV10-3	.
TGTGCCAGCAGCTTCGGGGGGGACAGGGGCCATGAGCAGTTCTTC	CASSFGGDRGHEQFF	.	TRBJ2-1	TRBV11-3	TRBD1
TGTGCCAGCAGCTCACAGGGAGTTGGAAACACCATATATTTT	CASSSQGVGNTIYF	.	TRBJ1-3	TRBV7-2	.
TGTGCCAGCAGCGTAGGAACGGGTCAAGGGAACACTGAAGCTTTCTTT	CASSVGTGQGNTEAFF	few	TRBJ1-1	TRBV9	.
TGCAGCGTTGAAGATCATCGTCCCTCCCGCCTTAAAAACATTCAGTACTTC	CSVEDHRPSRLKNIQYF	.	TRBJ2-4	TRBV29-1	.
TGTGCCAGCAGACCCGGGTTCACCGGGGAGCTGTTTTTT	CASRPGFTGELFF	.	TRBJ2-2	TRBV7-6	.
TGCAGTGCCGGGGACAGCCATGAAGCTTTCTTT	CSAGDSHEAFF	.	TRBJ1-1	TRBV20-1	TRBD1
TGTGCCAGCAGTGAAGGACCAGGGCTTTACTATGGCTACACCTTC	CASSEGPGLYYGYTF	once	TRBJ1-2	TRBV6-1	.
TGCAGTGCGACGAGGCTATCGGAGCAGTACTTC	CSATRLSEQYF	.	TRBJ2-7	TRBV20-1	.
TGTGCCAGCAGCGCAACCGGGTCCTCAGCGATCTACACCTTC	CASSATGSSAIYTF	.	TRBJ1-2	TRBV7-3	.
TGTGCCATCAGTGGGGGACAGGGGGTTTCACCCCTCCACTTT	CAISGGQGVSPLHF	.	TRBJ1-6	TRBV10-3	TRBD1
TGTGCCAGCAGCCTCACCTCAGGGAACCCCTCCTACGAGCAGTACTTC	CASSLTSGNPSYEQYF	.	TRBJ2-7	TRBV4-2	.
TGTGCCTGGGGAGGGAGACTTAGCAATCAGCCCCAGCATTTT	CAWGGRLSNQPQHF	.	TRBJ1-5	TRBV30	.
TGTGCCAGTACCATAGGGGGGGTTTCCTACAATGAGCAGTTCTTC	CASTIGGVSYNEQFF	.	TRBJ2-1	TRBV9	.
TGTGCCAGCAGTGAACCGGGACAAAATTCCTACGAGCAGTACTTC	CASSEPGQNSYEQYF	.	TRBJ2-7	TRBV6-1	.
TGTGCCAGCAGAGTTGGCCTTAACTATGGCTACACCTTC	CASRVGLNYGYTF	.	TRBJ1-2	TRBV7-9	.
TGTGCCAGCAGCCCTGGGAGAGGAGGGACACCTGAAGCTTTCTTT	CASSPGRGGTPEAFF	.	TRBJ1-1	TRBV11-3	.
TGTGCCAGCAGCGTCTCCGGCATTACTGGGGCCAACGTCCTGACTTTC	CASSVSGITGANVLTF	.	TRBJ2-6	TRBV9	.
TGCGCCAGCAGCCAACAAAGGGGGCCAGAATACAATGAGCAGTTCTTC	CASSQQRGPEYNEQFF	.	TRBJ2-1	TRBV4-1	TRBD1
TGTGCCAGCAGCTCTTACCTCCAGGGGGACACCGGGGAGCTGTTTTTT	CASSSYLQGDTGELFF	once	TRBJ2-2	TRBV7-9	TRBD1
TGTGCCAGCAGCTTAGGGGGTGTGGGCACAGATACGCAGTATTTT	CASSLGGVGTDTQYF	.	TRBJ2-3	TRBV7-2	.
TGTGCCAGCACTATTTCGACAGGGAGTGGCACAGATACGCAGTATTTT	CASTISTGSGTDTQYF	.	TRBJ2-3	TRBV11-3	TRBD1
TGTGCCAGCAGTTTGACACTCGGGCCGACTATTGCTTTCTTT	CASSLTLGPTIAFF	.	TRBJ1-1	TRBV6-6	.
TGCGCCAGCAGCTTGGTAACAGGGCCTAACTACGAGCAGTACTTC	CASSLVTGPNYEQYF	.	TRBJ2-7	TRBV5-1	.